This T cell receptor beta chain emerged from a study of blood T cells in healthy people across ages. Sample-barcoded 5' priming and a J-beta primer mix drove a second PCR of roughly 7 to 11 cycles. TCRdb reanalysed the 5' RACE reads using MiXCR and keeps one entry per CDR3 protein. The table lists 750,000 to 950,000 distinct CDR3 sequences, 29% of them singletons. In the case of this clonotype: The antigen is undetermined.

With 4 bases clipped from V and 2 bases from J, the junction kept 6 bases outside the gene matches. The germline V gene has CDR1 SNHLY and CDR2 FYNNEI. The CDR3 loop spans 16 amino acids. Study-wide points: Per million T cells, TCR beta diversity dropped about linearly as age rose.

These records were also assigned to another study, of T cells of mothers and their children.

The sequencing sample was made of blood. The chain combines TRBV2 with TRBJ2-4; the match to TRBD2 covers 9 bases. The sequence derives from a woman in her forties in good health. CDR3 nucleotide sequence: TGTGCCAGCAGTGGGAAAACTAGCGGGTCCAAAAACATTCAGTACTTC. Translation gives CASSGKTSGSKNIQYF.